This TCR beta chain originates from a study of T cell repertoires in cytomegalovirus infection. Comments on this clonotype: Its antigen is undetermined.

TCRdb re-derived calls from the reads in MiXCR, one entry per CDR3 protein. Of approximately 990,000 distinct CDR3 sequences listed, around 32% were seen once; the top ten hold around an eighth. This TCR was sampled from a human donor in good health (CMV status not recorded). Some clones in this sample may be carry-over from other donors' samples. Sequencing used cultured CD8+ T cells from PBMCs, obtained from culture after CMV antigen stimulation.

In DNA form, the CDR3 reads TGTGCCATCAGTGAAACGTTAAACACGAACCTAGGACGGAGCTCCTACGAGCAGTACTTC. Protein: CAISETLNTNLGRSSYEQYF. The chain couples TRBV10-3 to TRBJ2-7, with no clear D. CDR3 size: 20 residues. Germline V gene sequence: CDR1 ENHRY, CDR2 SYGVKD. The V and J ends lost 3 bases and 0 bases respectively, with 27 bases between them.